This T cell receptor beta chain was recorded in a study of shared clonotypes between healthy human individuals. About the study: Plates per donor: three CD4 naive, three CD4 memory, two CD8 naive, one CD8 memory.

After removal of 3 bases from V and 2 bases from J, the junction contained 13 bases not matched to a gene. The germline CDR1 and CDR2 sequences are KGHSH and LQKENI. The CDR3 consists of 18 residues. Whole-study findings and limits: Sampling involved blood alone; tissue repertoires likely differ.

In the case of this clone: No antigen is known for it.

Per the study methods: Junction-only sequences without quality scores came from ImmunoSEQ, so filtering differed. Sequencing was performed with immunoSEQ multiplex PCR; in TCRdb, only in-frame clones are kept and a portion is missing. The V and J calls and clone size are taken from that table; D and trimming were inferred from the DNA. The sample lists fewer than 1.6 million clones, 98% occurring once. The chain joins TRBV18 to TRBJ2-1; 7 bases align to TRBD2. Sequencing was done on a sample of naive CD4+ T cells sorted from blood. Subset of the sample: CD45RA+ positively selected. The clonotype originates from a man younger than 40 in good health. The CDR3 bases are TGTGCCAGCTCACCTCGAAGCGAAGGGCTAGCGGCCTACAATGAGCAGTTCTTC. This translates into CASSPRSEGLAAYNEQFF.